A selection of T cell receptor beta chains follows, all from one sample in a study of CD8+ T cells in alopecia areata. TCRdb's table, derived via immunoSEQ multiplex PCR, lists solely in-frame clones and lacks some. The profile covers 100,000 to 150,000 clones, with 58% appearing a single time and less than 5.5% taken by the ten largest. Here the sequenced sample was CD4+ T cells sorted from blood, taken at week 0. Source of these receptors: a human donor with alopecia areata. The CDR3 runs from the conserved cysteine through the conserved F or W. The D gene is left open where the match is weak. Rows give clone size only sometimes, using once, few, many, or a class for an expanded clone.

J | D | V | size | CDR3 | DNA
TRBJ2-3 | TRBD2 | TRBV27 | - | CASSALAGAPDTQYF | TGTGCCAGCAGTGCCCTAGCGGGAGCTCCAGATACGCAGTATTTT
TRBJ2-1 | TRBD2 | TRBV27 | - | CASRSGISYNEQFF | TGTGCCAGCAGGAGCGGGATCTCCTACAATGAGCAGTTCTTC
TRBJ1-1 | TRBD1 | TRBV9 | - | CASSATGVVNTEAFF | TGTGCCAGCAGCGCTACAGGGGTGGTAAACACTGAAGCTTTCTTT
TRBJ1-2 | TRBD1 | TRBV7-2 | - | CASIRWTGDGYTF | TGTGCCAGCATCCGGTGGACAGGGGATGGCTACACCTTC
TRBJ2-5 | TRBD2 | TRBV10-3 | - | CAISKRGEETQYF | TGTGCCATCAGTAAACGGGGGGAAGAGACCCAGTACTTC
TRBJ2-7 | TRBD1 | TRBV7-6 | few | CASSSLPWTGGSYEQYF | TGTGCCAGCAGCTCCCTACCTTGGACAGGGGGCTCCTACGAGCAGTACTTC
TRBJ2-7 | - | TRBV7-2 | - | CASSTRQRSYEQYF | TGTGCCAGCAGCACCCGACAGCGCTCCTACGAGCAGTACTTC
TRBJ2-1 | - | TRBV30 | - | CAWMGRYNEQFF | TGTGCCTGGATGGGACGCTACAATGAGCAGTTCTTC
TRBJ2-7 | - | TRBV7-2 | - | CASSLVADSYEQYF | TGTGCCAGCAGCTTAGTAGCGGACTCCTACGAGCAGTACTTC
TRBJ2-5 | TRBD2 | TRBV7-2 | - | CASSLGGQAGGWTQYF | TGTGCCAGCAGCTTAGGCGGTCAAGCGGGGGGGTGGACCCAGTACTTC
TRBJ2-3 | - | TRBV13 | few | CASSLGSTDTQYF | TGTGCCAGCAGCTTAGGGAGCACAGATACGCAGTATTTT
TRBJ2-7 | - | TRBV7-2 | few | CASSSSGFSSYEQYF | TGTGCCAGCAGCTCCTCAGGGTTTAGCTCCTACGAGCAGTACTTC
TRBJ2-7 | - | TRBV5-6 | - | CASSSPDGTYEQYF | TGTGCCAGCAGCTCGCCGGACGGGACCTACGAGCAGTACTTC
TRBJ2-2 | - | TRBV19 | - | CASSRWGRGDTGELFF | TGTGCCAGTAGTAGATGGGGGCGCGGGGACACCGGGGAGCTGTTTTTT
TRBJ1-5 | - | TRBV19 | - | CASSISGKGQPQHF | TGTGCCAGTAGTATCTCGGGAAAGGGTCAGCCCCAGCATTTT
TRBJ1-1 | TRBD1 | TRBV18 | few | CASSPGTGRLGTEAFF | TGTGCCAGCTCACCCGGGACAGGCAGATTAGGCACTGAAGCTTTCTTT
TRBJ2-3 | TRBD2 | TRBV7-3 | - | CASSLTPSGAEAQYF | TGTGCCAGCAGCTTAACGCCTAGCGGGGCGGAAGCGCAGTATTTT
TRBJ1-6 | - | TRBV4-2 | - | CASRTGRQINSPLHF | TGTGCCAGCAGAACAGGGAGACAGATTAATTCACCCCTCCACTTT
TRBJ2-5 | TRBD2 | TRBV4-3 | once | CASSQDLAGGLQETQYF | TGCGCCAGCAGCCAAGATCTAGCGGGGGGTCTCCAAGAGACCCAGTACTTC
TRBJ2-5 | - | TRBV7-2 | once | CASSLDLLGQETQYF | TGTGCCAGCAGCTTAGACCTTCTCGGCCAAGAGACCCAGTACTTC
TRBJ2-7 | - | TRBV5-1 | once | CASSLVAGAEQYF | TGCGCCAGCAGCTTGGTGGCCGGGGCCGAGCAGTACTTC
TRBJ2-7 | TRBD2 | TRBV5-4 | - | CASSVSGTKYEQYF | TGTGCCAGCAGCGTGTCCGGGACTAAATACGAGCAGTACTTC
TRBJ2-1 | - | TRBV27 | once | CASSFGTIYNEQFF | TGTGCCAGCAGTTTTGGGACCATCTACAATGAGCAGTTCTTC
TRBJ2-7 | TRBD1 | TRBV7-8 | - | CASSLRYIRDRRDEQYF | TGTGCCAGCAGCTTACGGTACATCCGGGACAGGAGAGACGAGCAGTACTTC
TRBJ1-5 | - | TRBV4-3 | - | CASSQDWGGNQPQHF | TGCGCCAGCAGCCAAGACTGGGGTGGCAATCAGCCCCAGCATTTT
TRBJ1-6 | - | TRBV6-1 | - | CASSEMVNSPLHF | TGTGCCAGCAGTGAAATGGTGAATTCACCCCTCCACTTT
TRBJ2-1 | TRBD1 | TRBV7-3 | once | CASSLKTGYNEQFF | TGTGCCAGCAGCTTAAAGACAGGGTACAATGAGCAGTTCTTC
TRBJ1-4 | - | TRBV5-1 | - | CASSGALGELFF | TGCGCCAGCAGCGGGGCCTTGGGGGAACTGTTTTTT
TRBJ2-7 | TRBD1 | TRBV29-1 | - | CSVEDHRGGEQYF | TGCAGCGTTGAAGATCACAGGGGTGGCGAGCAGTACTTC
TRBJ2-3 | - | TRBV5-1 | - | CASSLDLPTDTQYF | TGCGCCAGCAGCTTGGATTTACCCACAGATACGCAGTATTTT
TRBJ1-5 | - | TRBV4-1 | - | CASSQDPWYSNQPQHF | TGCGCCAGCAGCCAAGATCCCTGGTATAGCAATCAGCCCCAGCATTTT
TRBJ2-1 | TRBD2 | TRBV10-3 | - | CAITEAGAHEQFF | TGTGCCATCACCGAAGCGGGGGCACATGAGCAGTTCTTC
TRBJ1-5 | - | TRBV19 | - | CASIGRVGSNQPQHF | TGTGCCAGTATTGGGAGGGTAGGGAGCAATCAGCCCCAGCATTTT
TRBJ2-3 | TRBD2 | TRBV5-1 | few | CASSLERGRDTQYF | TGCGCCAGCAGCTTGGAGCGGGGGAGAGATACGCAGTATTTT
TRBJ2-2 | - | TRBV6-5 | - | CASSYSRGGTGELFF | TGTGCCAGCAGTTACTCTCGGGGTGGCACCGGGGAGCTGTTTTTT
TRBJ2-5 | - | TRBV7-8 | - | CASSLASGGGWETQYF | TGTGCCAGCAGCTTAGCGAGTGGGGGCGGATGGGAGACCCAGTACTTC
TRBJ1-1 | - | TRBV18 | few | CASSPPAARNTEAFF | TGTGCCAGCTCACCACCGGCAGCCCGGAACACTGAAGCTTTCTTT
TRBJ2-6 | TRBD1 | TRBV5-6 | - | CASSLRQGAAGANVLTF | TGTGCCAGCAGCTTAAGACAGGGAGCTGCTGGGGCCAACGTCCTGACTTTC
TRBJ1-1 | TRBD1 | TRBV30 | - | CAWSTRTGYDEAFF | TGTGCCTGGAGTACCCGGACAGGGTATGATGAAGCTTTCTTT
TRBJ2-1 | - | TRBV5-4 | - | CASSPGRGYNEQFF | TGTGCCAGCAGCCCCGGGCGTGGGTACAATGAGCAGTTCTTC
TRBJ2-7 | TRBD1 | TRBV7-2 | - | CASSLDRGREQYF | TGTGCCAGCAGCTTAGACAGGGGGCGCGAGCAGTACTTC
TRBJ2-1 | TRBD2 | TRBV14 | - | CASSQVSGGQAYNEQFF | TGTGCCAGCAGCCAAGTTAGCGGGGGGCAAGCCTACAATGAGCAGTTCTTC
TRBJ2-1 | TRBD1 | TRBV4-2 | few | CASSHSGQGYNEQFF | TGTGCCAGCAGCCATAGTGGACAGGGGTACAATGAGCAGTTCTTC
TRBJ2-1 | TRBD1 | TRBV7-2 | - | CASSISGTGYYNEQFF | TGTGCCAGCAGCATTTCCGGGACAGGGTATTACAATGAGCAGTTCTTC
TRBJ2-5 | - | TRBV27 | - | CASSLRGFQETQYF | TGTGCCAGCAGTTTACGGGGGTTCCAAGAGACCCAGTACTTC
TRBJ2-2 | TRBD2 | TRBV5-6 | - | CASSLRLAGEGTGELFF | TGTGCCAGCAGTCTCCGACTAGCGGGAGAGGGGACCGGGGAGCTGTTTTTT